The 23 T cell receptor beta chains below all came from one sample that was sequenced in a study of T cells expressing NK-cell markers. TCRdb reprocessed the 5' RACE reads, keeping one entry per CDR3 protein, no DNA. This sample's table reports some 340,000 distinct CDR3 sequences. The sample taken for sequencing was blood T cells: a sorted CD56 or NKG2C T cell subset, CD4+ or CD8+ T cells, or bulk PBMC T cells (not recorded which). Receptors originate from a man aged 18-70 years in good health.

This chain connects TRBV7-8 to TRBJ1-4; TCRdb indicates TRBD1, and absent DNA this call remains unverified. The CDR3 is 15 amino acids. The germline CDR1 and CDR2 sequences are SGHVS and FQNEAQ. The CDR3 here is CASSFDRDNNEKLFF.

The chain joins TRBV5-5 to TRBJ1-5; the D gene TCRdb calls, TRBD1, cannot be checked with no DNA. CDR3 length equals 15 residues. Germline CDR1 SGHKS, CDR2 YYEKEE (reference sequence). The CDR3 sequence: CASSVRGLANQPQHF. Looking up the rest from reference TRBV5-5 and TRBJ1-5 gives the full variable domain: DAGVTQSPTHLIKTRGQQVTLRCSPISGHKSVSWYQQVLGQGPQFIFQYYEKEERGRGNFPDRFSARQFPNYSSELNVNALLLGDSALYLCASSVRGLANQPQHFGDGTRLSIL.

The chain joins TRBV9 to TRBJ2-1. Germline V gene sequence: CDR1 SGDLS, CDR2 YYNGEE. The CDR3 has 15 amino acids. The CDR3 here is CASSVELSSYNEQFF.

CDR3 sequence reads: CASSQDRLAGGITDTQYF. The genes are TRBV3-1 and TRBJ2-3; TCRdb designates TRBD2, a call that cannot be tested without DNA. Germline V CDR1 and CDR2: LGHDT, YNNKEL (reference sequence). The CDR3 spans 18 residues.

The chain has TRBV18 and TRBJ2-7. The germline V gene has CDR1 KGHSH and CDR2 LQKENI. The CDR3 totals 17 residues. The CDR3 region is CASSPTPTSPSSYEQYF. Full variable domain (rest looked up from reference TRBV18 and TRBJ2-7): NAGVMQNPRHLVRRRGQEARLRCSPMKGHSHVYWYRQLPEEGLKFMVYLQKENIIDESGMPKERFSAEFPKEGPSILRIQQVVRGDSAAYFCASSPTPTSPSSYEQYFGPGTRLTVT.

The rearrangement joins TRBV12-3 or TRBV12-4 to TRBJ2-7; checking the TCRdb D call of TRBD1 is not possible without DNA. The CDR3 spans 13 residues. CDR3 region: CASSRGGGGEQYF.

V is TRBV5-1 and J is TRBJ2-5; TCRdb gives TRBD2 as the D gene, but with no DNA this cannot be confirmed. This CDR3 is built from 16 residues. The germline gives CDR1 SGHRS, CDR2 YFSETQ. This chain's CDR3 is CASSTGTSGGAETQYF.

The CDR3 protein is CSATGGLAVSYEQYF. The chain carries TRBV20-1 and TRBJ2-7; the TCRdb D gene call, TRBD2, has no DNA to confirm it. The CDR3 extends over 15 amino acids. Germline V gene data show CDR1 as DFQATT and CDR2 as SNEGSKA (reference sequence).

This chain uses TRBV12-3 or TRBV12-4 with TRBJ1-6. This CDR3 has 15 residues. Here the CDR3 reads CASSPGGRVNSPLHF.

The V gene is TRBV4-1, the J gene TRBJ1-4. Per the germline V gene, CDR1 is MGHRA and CDR2 is YSYEKL. The CDR3 has 15 residues. CDR3 loop: CASSQARGMGEKLFF.

The V and J genes are TRBV20-1 and TRBJ2-1; TCRdb returns TRBD1, unconfirmable since there is no DNA. The V gene's germline CDR1 is DFQATT and CDR2 SNEGSKA (reference sequence). This CDR3 comprises 13 residues. CDR3 sequence: CSANPTGDNEQFF.

The chain joins TRBV19 to TRBJ2-3. The CDR3 contains 14 residues. Per the germline V gene, CDR1 is LNHDA and CDR2 is SQIVND (reference sequence). This CDR3 reads CASKVRVSTDTQYF.

This chain links TRBV21-1 with TRBJ2-1; TCRdb calls TRBD2, which cannot be checked without DNA. TRBV21-1 is described as a pseudogene. The CDR3 has 18 residues. The CDR3 sequence is CASSYWEVTAGGPWEQFF.

This chain links TRBV30 with TRBJ1-1. Germline lookup yields CDR1 GTSNPN and CDR2 SVGIG (reference sequence). The CDR3 runs to 13 residues. The CDR3 reads CAWSVVGSTEAFF.

The CDR3 spells CASSSRGTSGETTSSYEQYF. The chain carries TRBV12-3 or TRBV12-4 and TRBJ2-7; TCRdb's D call, TRBD2, is unchecked because there is no DNA. This CDR3 is built from 20 residues.

V is TRBV28 and J is TRBJ2-7; TCRdb reports TRBD1, a call that lacks DNA to check it against. The CDR3 consists of 12 residues. CDR1 is MDHEN, CDR2 SYDVKM, per germline. The CDR3: CASSFRGGEQYF.

The chain is built from TRBV6-4 and TRBJ2-1. Germline-derived CDR1 and CDR2 are MRHNA and SNTAGT. This CDR3 is built from 15 residues. The chain's CDR3 is CASSDRQGSYNEQFF.

The chain recombines TRBV15 with TRBJ2-3; TCRdb designates TRBD1, a call that cannot be tested without DNA. The CDR3 length is 16 residues. CDR1 LNHNV and CDR2 YYDKDF come from the germline V gene (reference sequence). This CDR3 is CATSFRRGVNTDTQYF. Supplemented by reference TRBV15 and TRBJ2-3, the full variable domain reads DAMVIQNPRYQVTQFGKPVTLSCSQTLNHNVMYWYQQKSSQAPKLLFHYYDKDFNNEADTPDNFQSRRPNTSFCFLDIRSPGLGDTAMYLCATSFRRGVNTDTQYFGPGTRLTVL.

V and J are TRBV7-2 and TRBJ1-3; lacking DNA, the TRBD1 call made by TCRdb goes unchecked. The CDR3 has 16 residues. Germline loops: CDR1 SGHTA, CDR2 FQGNSA. The CDR3 sequence is CASSQGGAGSGNTIYF. Variable domain in full (rest from reference TRBV7-2 and TRBJ1-3): GAGVSQSPSNKVTEKGKDVELRCDPISGHTALYWYRQSLGQGLEFLIYFQGNSAPDKSGLPSDRFSAERTGGSVSTLTIQRTQQEDSAVYLCASSQGGAGSGNTIYFGEGSWLTVV.

V gene TRBV20-1 combines with J gene TRBJ1-6; TCRdb's assignment of TRBD1 cannot be checked, as there is no DNA. The CDR3 is made up of 15 amino acids. CDR1 is DFQATT and CDR2 is SNEGSKA in the germline V gene (reference sequence). The CDR3 here is CSARIGQGPNSPLHF.

The chain employs TRBV2 and TRBJ2-5; without DNA, the TCRdb call of TRBD1 cannot be checked. The germline gives CDR1 SNHLY, CDR2 FYNNEI. This CDR3 spans 16 amino acids. This CDR3 is CASTLLLTGPQETQYF.

This chain joins TRBV2 and TRBJ1-5; the D gene TCRdb calls, TRBD1, cannot be checked with no DNA. Germline lookup yields CDR1 SNHLY and CDR2 FYNNEI. There are 14 residues in the CDR3. Here the CDR3 reads CASSLRADSGPQHF.

The chain uses TRBV28 and TRBJ2-3. The CDR3 covers 11 residues. Germline CDR1 is MDHEN and CDR2 is SYDVKM. The CDR3 reads CASSLISKQYF.